Described below is a single T cell receptor (beta chain) sequence and its context. Its target is not known. This sample stems from a study of glioma-infiltrating T cells after dendritic cell vaccination. Findings of the study overall: Complete blood and tumor specimen sets were limited to few patients.

Time point denoted: after dendritic cell vaccination, including at tumor progression/relapse. Looked up from germline, CDR1 is GTSNPN and CDR2 is SVGIG (reference sequence). CDR3 size: 12 residues. With 4 bases removed from V and 7 bases from J, the gap between germline ends came to 13 bases. The PCR used 60 V beta and 13 J beta primers. Method: immunoSEQ multiplex PCR; TCRdb's copy keeps in-frame clones and lacks some. The sample lists 65,000 to 80,000 clones, more than 75% seen once, with around 2.3% in the top ten. Sequenced here: blood, sampled after dendritic cell vaccination. The chain links TRBV30 to TRBJ1-2, with a tentative D call TRBD1 (5 bases). This sequence originates from a human donor with glioblastoma. The CDR3 region has the DNA TGTGCCTGGAACGGGCCAAGGGGTGGCTACACCTTC. This translates into CAWNGPRGGYTF.